The TCR beta chain under discussion was sequenced for a study of T-cell reconstitution after alpha-beta-depleted transplantation in children (dated by TCRdb to between 2015 and 2016). Concerning the study at large: T-cell immune reconstitution after TCRalphabeta/CD19-depleted allogeneic hematopoietic cell transplantation in children was quantitatively tracked in the study by means of TCR repertoire profiling.

Of note for this clonotype: Its antigen is not yet known. No clone much larger than this one lies a single base away; base qualities are absent.

The method behind the library was PCR. The sample was run on an Illumina HiSeq 2500. TCR library preparation used molecular barcoding, with unique molecular identifiers applied to normalize quantification of the TCRbeta repertoire. Using fastp trimming at Q25 and MiXCR clonotype assembly, TCRdb reanalyzed the public sequencing data and kept in-frame beta chains. Rows with a matching CDR3 protein are joined into one entry that keeps the most common DNA and genes. For this sample the table gives around 680,000 distinct CDR3 sequences, of which about 15% were detected only once. The ten largest clones capture under 1.2% of the sample. V is pared back by 2 bases and J by 1 base, with 8 bases lying between the germline termini. Via the germline V gene, CDR1 is SGHTA and CDR2 FQGNSA. Reading from cysteine to phenylalanine, the CDR3 counts 14 amino acids. The entry retains the CDR3 DNA only, 42 bases that are in frame from base 1.

The chain is assembled from TRBV7-2 and TRBJ1-1, with the D gene not confidently named. Sequenced material: PBMCs from the stem cell graft donor, taken from the stem cell graft. This TCR derives from a human donor who donated a stem cell graft to a child with acute myeloid leukemia. The CDR3 here reads CASSLRSQNTEAFF. The DNA sequence is as follows: TGTGCCAGCAGCTTAAGGAGCCAGAACACTGAAGCTTTCTTT.